Below are 24 T cell receptor beta chains sequenced from a single sample in a study of shared clonotypes between healthy human individuals. CD8 cells regarded as naive lacked CD45RO, were positively chosen for CCR7, and omitted terminally differentiated effector memory CD45RA+ cells. The table came from immunoSEQ multiplex PCR; TCRdb's copy has only in-frame clones and leaves some out. Among around 2,000,000 clones listed, approximately 95% were seen once. The material sequenced was naive CD8+ T cells sorted from blood. The receptor source for this set is a man aged 18 to 30 in good health.

The chain joins TRBV15 to TRBJ2-2; D possibly uses TRBD1 or TRBD2 (5 bases each). The CDR3 totals 14 residues. The germline CDR1 and CDR2 sequences are LNHNV and YYDKDF (reference sequence). V was clipped by 5 bases and J by 3 bases, with 10 bases between them. The CDR3 DNA reads TGTGCCACCAGCTTCCGAGGGGACACCGGGGAGCTGTTTTTT. Protein sequence: CATSFRGDTGELFF.

The chain is built from TRBV27 and TRBJ1-1, with D possibly being TRBD1 (5 bases). Trimming left V 8 bases short and J 1 base short, with 17 bases between. This CDR3 has 15 amino acids. Germline CDR1 and CDR2: MNHEY and SMNVEV (reference sequence). The CDR3 coding sequence is TGTGCCAGCCGTTCCGGTCTTGGGGCGAACACTGAAGCTTTCTTT. Its translation is CASRSGLGANTEAFF.

The chain joins TRBV6-1 to TRBJ2-3; D is uncertain. CDR3 size: 15 residues. Trimming stripped 2 bases from V and 4 bases from J, with 13 bases between. Germline CDR1 and CDR2: MNHNS and SASEGT. In DNA form, the CDR3 reads TGTGCCAGCAGTGAACTGAGGACCCCTTCAGATACGCAGTATTTT. This sequence encodes CASSELRTPSDTQYF.

This rearrangement joins TRBV6-6 to TRBJ1-1, with 8 bases fitting TRBD1. Germline V lookup: CDR1 MNHNY, CDR2 SVGAGI (reference sequence). There are 13 residues in the CDR3. V shed 5 bases, J shed 8 bases, and the junction held 7 bases outside the gene matches. The CDR3 DNA follows: TGTGCCAGCAGTCACGGACAGGGTGGAGAAGCTTTCTTT. Translation gives CASSHGQGGEAFF.

This clone has more than one count but fewer than ten. The chain is built from TRBV9 and TRBJ2-3; D ambiguous. This CDR3 is built from 12 residues. CDR1 is SGDLS, CDR2 YYNGEE, per germline. The germline V and J ends were trimmed by 4 bases and 4 bases, with 7 bases remaining between them. The CDR3 DNA sequence: TGTGCCAGCAGCCCCAATTCAGATACGCAGTATTTT. Translated: CASSPNSDTQYF. The full variable domain, its missing parts supplied by reference TRBV9 and TRBJ2-3, is DSGVTQTPKHLITATGQRVTLRCSPRSGDLSVYWYQQSLDQGLQFLIQYYNGEERAKGNILERFSAQQFPDLHSELNLSSLELGDSALYFCASSPNSDTQYFGPGTRLTVL.

In this sample, this clone turned up a few times. The J gene is TRBJ1-4, the V gene TRBV28; D perhaps matches TRBD1 (5 bases). CDR3 length: 15 residues. Trimming took off 5 bases at V and 6 bases at J, with 16 bases between the two ends. The germline V gene encodes CDR1 MDHEN and CDR2 SYDVKM. The CDR3 sequence is CASSPTGTLDEKLFF. The CDR3 DNA reads TGTGCCAGCAGTCCTACCGGGACTCTTGATGAAAAACTGTTTTTT.

The chain couples TRBV27 to TRBJ2-7; 11 bases agree with TRBD2. The trim removed 3 bases at V and 2 bases at J, leaving 12 bases unmatched. The CDR3 consists of 18 residues. Germline V CDR1 and CDR2: MNHEY, SMNVEV (reference sequence). CDR3 nucleotide sequence: TGTGCCAGCAGTTTCTTCTTCGGCACTAGCGGGGGTGCCTACGAGCAGTACTTC. This encodes CASSFFFGTSGGAYEQYF.

This chain uses TRBV14 with TRBJ1-2, with a tentative D call TRBD1 (6 bases). The CDR3 is 14 amino acids. Germline V lookup: CDR1 SGHDN, CDR2 FVKESK. Trimming pared 0 bases from V and 4 bases from J, leaving 9 bases between. The CDR3 reads CASSQDPGVYGYTF. CDR3 DNA sequence: TGTGCCAGCAGCCAAGACCCAGGGGTCTATGGCTACACCTTC.

This chain links TRBV6-6 with TRBJ2-6; D is uncertain. CDR1 and CDR2 (germline): MNHNY, SVGAGI (reference sequence). CDR3 size: 14 residues. V dropped 10 bases and J dropped 7 bases, with 17 bases sitting between them. The CDR3 DNA follows: TGTGCCACCCAAGACACGACTGTCGCCAACGTCCTGACTTTC. It yields the protein CATQDTTVANVLTF.

V and J are TRBV9 and TRBJ2-7; 9 nucleotides align to TRBD1. The CDR3 sequence is 15 residues long. With V trimmed by 4 bases and J by 1 base, 6 bases remained unmatched. Germline values: CDR1 SGDLS, CDR2 YYNGEE. CDR3: CASSNGQGKSYEQYF. CDR3 nucleotide sequence: TGTGCCAGCAGCAATGGACAGGGGAAGTCCTACGAGCAGTACTTC.

The chain recombines TRBV5-1 with TRBJ2-7; either TRBD1 or TRBD2 may supply D (5 bases each). Between the trimmed V and J ends, which lost 4 bases and 3 bases, there was a span of 11 bases. The CDR3 length is 13 residues. Germline-derived CDR1 and CDR2 are SGHRS and YFSETQ. The DNA for the CDR3 is TGCGCCAGCAGCCGGGGCCCAAACTACGAGCAGTACTTC. Protein product: CASSRGPNYEQYF.

The CDR3 DNA is TGTGCCAGCAGTGCGGGAGGGCCCGGCACCGGGGAGCTGTTTTTT. It codes for CASSAGGPGTGELFF. The chain links TRBV27 to TRBJ2-2; TRBD2 matches 9 bases. Trimming removed 5 bases from V and 4 bases from J; junction bases left unmatched: 5. Per the germline V gene, CDR1 is MNHEY and CDR2 is SMNVEV (reference sequence). The CDR3 extends over 15 amino acids.

The CDR3 DNA reads TGTGCCAGCAGCCTCCTGAGCTCCTACGAGCAGTACTTC. Protein product: CASSLLSSYEQYF. The rearrangement joins TRBV13 to TRBJ2-7; D ambiguous. CDR3 length: 13 residues. Trimming cost V 5 bases and J 0 bases, with 8 bases left between them. The germline gives CDR1 PRHDT, CDR2 FYEKMQ (reference sequence). The complete variable domain, with remaining parts taken from reference TRBV13 and TRBJ2-7, reads AAGVIQSPRHLIKEKRETATLKCYPIPRHDTVYWYQQGPGQDPQFLISFYEKMQSDKGSIPDRFSAQQFSDYHSELNMSSLELGDSALYFCASSLLSSYEQYFGPGTRLTVT.

The rearrangement links TRBV27 to TRBJ2-7, with TRBD1 identical over 10 bases. V was pared by 1 base and J by 2 bases, with 5 bases of the junction left unmatched. Looked up from germline, CDR1 is MNHEY and CDR2 is SMNVEV (reference sequence). This CDR3 region has 16 residues. The DNA for the CDR3 is TGTGCCAGCAGTTTATTGACAGGGGGCACCACCTACGAGCAGTACTTC. This sequence encodes CASSLLTGGTTYEQYF.

The chain combines TRBV16 with TRBJ2-7; no firm D call. Deletions cut 4 bases from V and 3 bases from J, with 19 bases between. Germline CDR1 KGHSY, CDR2 FQNENV. The CDR3 is 16 amino acids. The CDR3, as DNA: TGTGCCAGCAGCCGGGGTCTTCTAGACCCAGACTACGAGCAGTACTTC. As protein: CASSRGLLDPDYEQYF.

V gene TRBV5-1 combines with J gene TRBJ2-7, with 8 bases that match TRBD2. The CDR3 runs 13 residues. V dropped 5 bases and J dropped 5; count of bases not matched to a gene: 6. CDR1 is SGHRS, CDR2 YFSETQ, per germline. CDR3 loop: CASRTSDDHEQYF. The CDR3 DNA reads as TGCGCCAGCAGGACTAGCGATGATCACGAGCAGTACTTC.

The chain recombines TRBV28 with TRBJ2-3, with D maybe TRBD2 (6 bases). The CDR3 runs to 15 residues. Trimming took off 3 bases at V and 5 bases at J, with 15 bases between the two ends. The germline gives CDR1 MDHEN, CDR2 SYDVKM. The CDR3 spells CASSFTGTLGDTQYF. CDR3 DNA: TGTGCCAGCAGTTTTACGGGGACTTTGGGAGATACGCAGTATTTT.

This CDR3 reads CASSYSTSGDQYF. CDR3 coding DNA: TGTGCCAGCAGTTACTCGACCTCAGGGGACCAGTACTTC. The V gene is TRBV6-5, the J gene TRBJ2-7, with D possibly matching TRBD1 (6 bases). V gave up 0 bases and J gave up 10 bases, with 13 bases separating them. The CDR3 loop spans 13 amino acids. CDR1 and CDR2 (germline): MNHEY, SVGAGI.

Points on this clone: Other DNA sequences of this sample code for an identical CDR3. The V and J genes are TRBV7-9 and TRBJ1-2, with D unclear. This CDR3 contains 12 residues. Germline-derived CDR1 and CDR2 are SEHNR and FQNEAQ (reference sequence). Trimming pared 3 bases from V and 4 bases from J, leaving 6 bases between. The CDR3 DNA is TGTGCCAGCAGCTTGGGCGGCTATGGCTACACCTTC. Amino acid sequence: CASSLGGYGYTF.

The chain links TRBV7-9 to TRBJ2-7, with D hard to call. Looked up from germline, CDR1 is SEHNR and CDR2 is FQNEAQ (reference sequence). The CDR3 contains 15 residues. V lost 5 bases to trimming and J lost 3 bases, with 17 bases between them. CDR3 sequence: CASSPDGYRYYEQYF. The DNA for the CDR3 is TGTGCCAGCAGCCCGGACGGCTACAGATACTACGAGCAGTACTTC.

The CDR3 sequence is CASSPEPGTGGSDTQYF. The CDR3, as DNA: TGTGCCAGCAGTCCCGAACCCGGGACAGGGGGCTCAGATACGCAGTATTTT. V gene TRBV27 combines with J gene TRBJ2-3; 12 bases agree with TRBD1. The CDR3 consists of 17 residues. The V and J ends lost 5 bases and 4 bases, in that order; junction bases with no gene match: 10. Germline CDR1 MNHEY, CDR2 SMNVEV (reference sequence).

The rearrangement uses TRBV2 and TRBJ2-2, with 7 positions matching TRBD1. V was pared by 7 bases and J by 1 base, with 3 bases of the junction left unmatched. This CDR3 has 14 amino acids. Germline V lookup: CDR1 SNHLY, CDR2 FYNNEI. The CDR3 coding sequence is TGTGCCAGCAATGGACAGGAGAACACCGGGGAGCTGTTTTTT. Translating it yields CASNGQENTGELFF.

V gene TRBV7-8 combines with J gene TRBJ2-7; 12 bases line up with TRBD1. This CDR3 comprises 15 residues. Losses at the gene ends were 5 bases for V and 2 bases for J; bases not matched to a gene: 4. Germline CDR1 is SGHVS and CDR2 is FQNEAQ. The CDR3 DNA sequence: TGTGCCAGCAGCGCGGGACAGGGGGCCCCCTACGAGCAGTACTTC. It yields the protein CASSAGQGAPYEQYF.

V gene TRBV5-5 combines with J gene TRBJ2-2; 8 bases align to TRBD2. The CDR3 extends over 16 amino acids. Germline assignment: CDR1 SGHKS and CDR2 YYEKEE (reference sequence). V shed 3 bases, J shed 0 bases, and the junction held 4 bases outside the gene matches. This CDR3 reads CASSSAGGTNTGELFF. In DNA, the CDR3 is TGTGCCAGCAGCTCCGCGGGGGGCACGAACACCGGGGAGCTGTTTTTT.